This T cell receptor beta chain was sequenced in a study of low-dose radiotherapy and immunotherapy resistance in tumors. On the study more broadly: The regimen for patients comprised intravenous nivolumab 240 mg every two weeks plus intravenous ipilimumab 1 mg/kg every six weeks. Aspirin 300 mg was given orally each day for four cycles from cycle 1 day 1.

Both TCRalpha and TCRbeta chains were reverse transcribed with V-gene-specific primers. TCR amplification involved 20 PCR cycles with a constant-region primer and V-primer adapter. TCRdb re-called the reads through MiXCR, storing one row per CDR3 protein. The data show 5,500 to 6,500 distinct CDR3 sequences, around 71% seen once. Donors received nivolumab, ipilimumab, aspirin, low-dose cyclophosphamide and low-dose radiotherapy. The V and J ends lost 7 bases and 4 bases, in that order; junction bases with no gene match: 4. The length of the CDR3 is 13 residues. Germline V gene lookup returns CDR1 MDHEN and CDR2 SYDVKM.

The chain links TRBV28 to TRBJ2-7; 10 bases match TRBD2. This receptor was obtained from a human donor with advanced metastatic prostate, ovarian, gallbladder or colorectal cancer (not recorded which). This table probably holds off-target reads from a library built for another chain. CDR3 nucleotide sequence: TGTGCCAGCACTAGCGGGAGATCGTACGAGCAGTACTTC. Its translation is CASTSGRSYEQYF. Supplemented by reference TRBV28 and TRBJ2-7, the full variable domain reads DVKVTQSSRYLVKRTGEKVFLECVQDMDHENMFWYRQDPGLGLRLIYFSYDVKMKEKGDIPEGYSVSREKKERFSLILESASTNQTSMYLCASTSGRSYEQYFGPGTRLTVT.